Here is one TCR beta chain with its context. Per the original data handling: The authors estimated nucleated cell counts from reference gene primer amplification. Some clones are missing from TCRdb's copy, which holds only in-frame ones; the method was immunoSEQ multiplex PCR. D and trimming were read from the DNA, whereas the V and J calls and clone size are those reported in that table. The table records some 390,000 clones, over 75% of them present only once. The data stem from a study of blood T cell repertoires in COVID-19. At the level of the study: Acute and convalescent COVID-19 samples came from the United States, Italy and Spain.

Sequenced material: peripheral blood. The receptor was derived from a woman aged 40-49 years with COVID-19, enrolled during active disease.

The CDR3 DNA follows: TGTGCCAGCGAGGGGAGCGGGGGCCCTTACAATGAGCAGTTCTTC. This gives the protein CASEGSGGPYNEQFF. The chain carries TRBV28 and TRBJ2-1; 8 nucleotides line up with TRBD2. Germline trimming cut 8 bases from V and 4 bases from J; bases unmatched to any gene: 10. This CDR3 is built from 15 residues. Germline assignment: CDR1 MDHEN and CDR2 SYDVKM.